This note documents a single TCR beta chain sequence. Its antigen is as yet unknown. Other DNA sequences from this sample encode an identical CDR3 as well. CD4+ cells underwent separation, giving CD45RA+ naive and CD45RA-negative memory subsets. This sample is drawn from a study of shared clonotypes between healthy human individuals. Notes on the study in general: Though the depth was large, rarefaction showed that sorted-subset sequencing was incomplete.

CDR3 length: 14 residues. V was cut by 2 bases and J by 1 base, with 6 bases left in between. The germline gives CDR1 SGHTA, CDR2 FQGTGA. The data were produced by immunoSEQ multiplex PCR, yet TCRdb's version contains in-frame clones alone and is incomplete. The table shows 2 million to 2.5 million clones, with around 92% occurring only once. The TCR sequence derives from a man between 18 and 35 years old in good health. Some clones in this sample may be carry-over from other donors' samples. The chain has TRBV7-3 and TRBJ2-1, with D perhaps TRBD2 (5 bases). The specimen sequenced was naive CD4+ T cells from PBMCs. Subset given: CD45RA+ positively selected. For the CDR3, the DNA is TGTGCCAGCAGCTTAGGCGGGTCCTACAATGAGCAGTTCTTC. Translated, it gives CASSLGGSYNEQFF.